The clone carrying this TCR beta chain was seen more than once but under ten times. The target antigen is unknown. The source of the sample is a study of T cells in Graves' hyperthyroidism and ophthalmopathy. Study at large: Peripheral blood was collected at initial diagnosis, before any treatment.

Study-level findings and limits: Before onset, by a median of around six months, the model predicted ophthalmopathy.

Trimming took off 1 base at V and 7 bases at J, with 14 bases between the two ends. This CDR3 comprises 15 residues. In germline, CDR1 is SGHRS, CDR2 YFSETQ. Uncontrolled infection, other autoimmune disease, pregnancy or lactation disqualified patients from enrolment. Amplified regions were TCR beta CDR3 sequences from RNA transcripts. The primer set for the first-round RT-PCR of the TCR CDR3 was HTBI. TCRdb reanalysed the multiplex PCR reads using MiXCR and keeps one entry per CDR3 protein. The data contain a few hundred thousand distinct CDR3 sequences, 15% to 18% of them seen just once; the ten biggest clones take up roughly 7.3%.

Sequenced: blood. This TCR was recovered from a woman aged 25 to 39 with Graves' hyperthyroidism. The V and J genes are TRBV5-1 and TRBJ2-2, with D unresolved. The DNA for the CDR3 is TGCGCCAGCAGCTTGTATAGGCCCGTAGACGGGGAGCTGTTTTTT. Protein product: CASSLYRPVDGELFF.